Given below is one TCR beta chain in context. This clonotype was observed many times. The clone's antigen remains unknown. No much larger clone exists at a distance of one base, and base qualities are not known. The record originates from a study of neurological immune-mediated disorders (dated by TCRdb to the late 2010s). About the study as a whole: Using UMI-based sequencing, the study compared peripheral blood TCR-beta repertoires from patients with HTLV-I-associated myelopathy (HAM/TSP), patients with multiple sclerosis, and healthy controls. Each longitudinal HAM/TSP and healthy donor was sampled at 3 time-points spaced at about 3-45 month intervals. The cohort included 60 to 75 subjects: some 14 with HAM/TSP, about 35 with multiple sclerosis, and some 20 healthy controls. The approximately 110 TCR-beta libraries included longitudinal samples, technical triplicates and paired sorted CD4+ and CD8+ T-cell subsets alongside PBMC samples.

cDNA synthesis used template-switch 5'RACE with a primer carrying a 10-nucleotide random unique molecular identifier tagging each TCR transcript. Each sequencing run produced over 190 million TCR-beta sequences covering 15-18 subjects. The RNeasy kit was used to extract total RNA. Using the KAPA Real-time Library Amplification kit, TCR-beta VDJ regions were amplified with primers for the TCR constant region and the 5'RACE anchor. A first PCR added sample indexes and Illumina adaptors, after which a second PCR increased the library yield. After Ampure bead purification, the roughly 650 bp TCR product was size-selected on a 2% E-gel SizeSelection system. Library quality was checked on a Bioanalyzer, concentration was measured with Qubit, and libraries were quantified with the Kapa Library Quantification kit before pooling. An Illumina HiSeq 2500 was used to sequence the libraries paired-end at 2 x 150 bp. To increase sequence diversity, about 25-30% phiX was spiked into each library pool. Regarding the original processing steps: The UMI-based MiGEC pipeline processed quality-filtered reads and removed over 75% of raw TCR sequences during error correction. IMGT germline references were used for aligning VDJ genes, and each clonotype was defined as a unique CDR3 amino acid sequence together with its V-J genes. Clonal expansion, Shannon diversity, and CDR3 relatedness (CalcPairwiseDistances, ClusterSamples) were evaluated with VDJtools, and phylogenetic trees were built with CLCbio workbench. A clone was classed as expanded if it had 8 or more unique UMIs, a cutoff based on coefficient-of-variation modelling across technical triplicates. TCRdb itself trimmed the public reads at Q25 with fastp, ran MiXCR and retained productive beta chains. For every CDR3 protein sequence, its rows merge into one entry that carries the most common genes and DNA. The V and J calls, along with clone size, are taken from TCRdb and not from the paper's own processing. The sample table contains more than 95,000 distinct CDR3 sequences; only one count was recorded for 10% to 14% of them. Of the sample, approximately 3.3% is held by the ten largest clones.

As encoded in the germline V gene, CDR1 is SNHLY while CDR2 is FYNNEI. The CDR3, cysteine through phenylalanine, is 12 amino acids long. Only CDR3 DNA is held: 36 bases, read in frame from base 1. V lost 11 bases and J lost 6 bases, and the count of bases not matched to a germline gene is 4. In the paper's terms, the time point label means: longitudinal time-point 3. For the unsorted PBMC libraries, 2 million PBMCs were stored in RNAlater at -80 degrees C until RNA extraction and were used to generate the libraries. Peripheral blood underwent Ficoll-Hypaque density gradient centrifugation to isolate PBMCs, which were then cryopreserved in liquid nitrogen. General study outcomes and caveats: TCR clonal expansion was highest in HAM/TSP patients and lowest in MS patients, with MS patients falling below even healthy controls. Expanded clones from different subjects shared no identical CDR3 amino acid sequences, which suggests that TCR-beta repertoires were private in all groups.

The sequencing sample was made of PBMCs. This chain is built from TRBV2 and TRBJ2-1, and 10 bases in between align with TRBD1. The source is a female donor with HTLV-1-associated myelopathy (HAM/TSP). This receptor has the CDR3 CASGQGFNEQFF. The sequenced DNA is TGTGCCTCGGGACAGGGGTTCAATGAGCAGTTCTTC.